The present entry profiles one TCR beta chain with its context. Antigen specificity is unknown. These donors were members of the approximately 120-subject validation cohort, a group separate from the roughly 670-subject first cohort. From germline, CDR1 is SGHDT and CDR2 YYEEEE. The CDR3 contains 15 residues. V trimming: 1 base; J trimming: 4 bases; junction bases outside the gene matches: 8. Generated by immunoSEQ multiplex PCR, the TCRdb table keeps only in-frame clones and is missing some. The table lists under 250,000 clones, around nine tenths of them singletons. The record originates from a study of cytomegalovirus exposure and HLA in healthy donors. Broader study findings: The study listed roughly 150 cytomegalovirus-associated TCR beta chains. For most TCR sequences rarity was the rule, although some public TCRs occurred in many donors.

The chain carries TRBV5-6 and TRBJ2-7; 7 bases are shared with TRBD1. The sequenced sample consisted of PBMCs. This TCR derives from a young woman in good health and CMV-seropositive. The CDR3, as DNA: TGTGCCAGCAGCTTGTGGGAGACAGGGCAGTACGAGCAGTACTTC. This gives the protein CASSLWETGQYEQYF.